The present T cell receptor beta chain was sequenced within a study of radiation and T cells in renal cell carcinoma. Libraries were prepared by immunoSEQ multiplex PCR; TCRdb keeps only in-frame clonotypes and omits some of them. This table has roughly 20,000 clones, approximately 62% appearing once. Germline V gene data show CDR1 as GTSNPN and CDR2 as SVGIG (reference sequence). V was pared by 2 bases and J by 4 bases, with 11 bases between. This CDR3 region has 13 residues. This clone turned up a few times. As for treatment: 15 Gy SBRT to primary tumor, nephrectomy 4 weeks later. The receptor was isolated from a woman aged 70 to 79 with renal cell carcinoma. The sequencing used tumor tissue, collected from a patient whose treatment included radiotherapy and nephrectomy. The V gene is TRBV30, the J gene TRBJ1-2; D is uncertain. CDR3 DNA sequence: TGTGCCTGGAGTCCAGTGGTATTCTATGGCTACACCTTC. Its protein is CAWSPVVFYGYTF.